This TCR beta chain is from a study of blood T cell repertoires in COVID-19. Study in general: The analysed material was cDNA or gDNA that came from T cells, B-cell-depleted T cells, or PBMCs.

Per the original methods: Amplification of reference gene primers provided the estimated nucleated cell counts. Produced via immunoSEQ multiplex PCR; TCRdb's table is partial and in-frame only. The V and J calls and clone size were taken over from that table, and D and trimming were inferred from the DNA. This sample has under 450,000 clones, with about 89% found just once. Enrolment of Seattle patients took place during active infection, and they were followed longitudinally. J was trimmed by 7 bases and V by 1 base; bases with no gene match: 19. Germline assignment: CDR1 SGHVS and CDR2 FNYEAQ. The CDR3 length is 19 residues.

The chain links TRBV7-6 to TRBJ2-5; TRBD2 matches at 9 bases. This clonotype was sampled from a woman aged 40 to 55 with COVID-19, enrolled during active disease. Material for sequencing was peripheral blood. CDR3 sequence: CASSLVRLNPGTSMGTQYF. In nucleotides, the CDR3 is TGTGCCAGCAGCTTAGTCCGTCTTAATCCCGGGACTAGCATGGGGACCCAGTACTTC.